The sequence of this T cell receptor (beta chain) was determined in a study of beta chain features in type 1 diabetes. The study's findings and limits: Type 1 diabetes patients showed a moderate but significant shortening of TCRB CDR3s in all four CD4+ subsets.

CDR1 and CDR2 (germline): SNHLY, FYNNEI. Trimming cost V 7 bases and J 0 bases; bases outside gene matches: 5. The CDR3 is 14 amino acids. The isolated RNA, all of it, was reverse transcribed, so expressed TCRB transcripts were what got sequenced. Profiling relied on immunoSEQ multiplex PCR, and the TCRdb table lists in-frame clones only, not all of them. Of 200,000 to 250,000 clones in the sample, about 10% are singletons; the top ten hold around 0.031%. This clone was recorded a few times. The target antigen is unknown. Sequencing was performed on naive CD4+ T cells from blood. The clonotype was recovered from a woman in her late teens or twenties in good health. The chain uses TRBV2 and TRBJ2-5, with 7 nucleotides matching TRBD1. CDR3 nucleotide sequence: TGTGCCAGCAAGCTGGGACAGTACCAAGAGACCCAGTACTTC. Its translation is CASKLGQYQETQYF. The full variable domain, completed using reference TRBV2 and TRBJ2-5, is EPEVTQTPSHQVTQMGQEVILRCVPISNHLYFYWYRQILGQKVEFLVSFYNNEISEKSEIFDDQFSVERPDGSNFTLKIRSTKLEDSAMYFCASKLGQYQETQYFGPGTRLLVL.